The T cell receptor (beta chain) described here comes from a study of blood T cell repertoires in COVID-19. On the study more broadly: There were acute and convalescent COVID-19 samples, and they came from the United States, Italy and Spain. From T cells, B-cell-depleted T cells, or PBMCs came the material, which was cDNA or gDNA.

The CDR3 length is 11 residues. The germline V and J ends were trimmed by 3 bases and 10 bases, with 7 bases remaining between them. Assay used: immunoSEQ multiplex PCR; TCRdb lists only in-frame clones, some missing. The sample shows around 82,000 clones, approximately 92% of them seen only once. The J gene is TRBJ2-1, the V gene TRBV12-3 or TRBV12-4, with a possible D match to TRBD2 (5 bases). The sample was peripheral blood. The sequence was collected from a human donor in a cohort sampled during active COVID-19. This CDR3 is CASSLGGEQFF. The CDR3 nucleotides are TGTGCCAGCAGTTTGGGCGGGGAGCAGTTCTTC.